This passage covers 25 T cell receptor beta chains from one sample sequenced in a study of T cell repertoires in cytomegalovirus infection. From the reads, TCRdb called clonotypes with MiXCR, one entry per CDR3 protein. Here the sample spans roughly 500,000 distinct CDR3 sequences, approximately 40% being singletons. The antigens of these receptors remain unknown. The specimen was cultured PBMCs, collected from culture after CMV antigen stimulation. The receptors stem from a human donor in good health (CMV status not recorded). Some clones in this sample may be carry-over from other donors' samples.

There are many counts of this clonotype. The chain is built from TRBV7-2 and TRBJ1-3, with 7 bases fitting TRBD1. Germline V CDR1 and CDR2: SGHTA, FQGNSA. Losses at the gene ends were 3 bases for V and 8 bases for J; bases not matched to a gene: 10. The CDR3 extends over 15 amino acids. This CDR3 is CASSFISTGVYTIYF. The CDR3, as DNA: TGTGCCAGCAGCTTTATCTCTACAGGGGTGTACACCATATATTTT.

V is TRBV7-2 and J is TRBJ1-1; maybe TRBD1 (6 bases). Germline lookup yields CDR1 SGHTA and CDR2 FQGNSA. The CDR3 has 16 residues. The V and J ends lost 1 base and 6 bases respectively, with 18 bases between them. The CDR3 DNA reads TGTGCCAGCAGCTTAGTGGTCGGGGGCGCAAGGTCTGAAGCTTTCTTT. It translates to CASSLVVGGARSEAFF.

This clonotype has only a few counts. The chain uses TRBV7-2 and TRBJ1-4; D uncertain. Trimming removed 7 bases from V and 3 bases from J, with 12 bases in between. CDR1 is SGHTA, CDR2 FQGNSA, per germline. This CDR3 has 14 amino acids. The CDR3 region has the DNA TGTGCCAGCACCGTAGGGCAGTCTAATGAAAAACTGTTTTTT. Translated, it gives CASTVGQSNEKLFF.

This clonotype was recorded a few times. V and J are TRBV12-3 or TRBV12-4 and TRBJ2-1; 13 nucleotides agree with TRBD2. With 7 bases clipped from V and 8 bases from J, the junction kept 8 bases outside the gene matches. The CDR3 extends over 15 amino acids. CDR3 region: CASTSLAGGLDEQFF. The CDR3, as DNA: TGTGCCAGCACCTCACTAGCGGGAGGGCTTGATGAGCAGTTCTTC.

The chain employs TRBV7-2 and TRBJ2-2; D is perhaps TRBD2 (6 bases). CDR3 length: 15 amino acids. V was trimmed by 4 bases and J by 0 bases, leaving 9 bases between them. Germline V gene lookup returns CDR1 SGHTA and CDR2 FQGNSA. Here the CDR3 DNA reads TGTGCCAGCAGCTCCGGGACTCCGAACACCGGGGAGCTGTTTTTT. Its translation is CASSSGTPNTGELFF.

This clonotype was counted only a few times. This rearrangement joins TRBV7-2 to TRBJ1-5; D remains ambiguous. Germline loops: CDR1 SGHTA, CDR2 FQGNSA. The CDR3 loop spans 12 amino acids. V dropped 0 bases and J dropped 10 bases, with 7 bases sitting between them. In DNA form, the CDR3 reads TGTGCCAGCAGCTTAGCTGGCGAACCCCAGCATTTT. Amino acid sequence: CASSLAGEPQHF.

The chain links TRBV7-6 to TRBJ2-1; 7 nucleotides agree with TRBD1. The CDR3 has 19 residues. V gave up 0 bases and J gave up 2 bases; unmatched junction bases: 13. Germline V CDR1 and CDR2: SGHVS, FNYEAQ. CDR3 residues: CASSLAIRDPGQAYNEQFF. In nucleotides, the CDR3 is TGTGCCAGCAGCTTAGCCATAAGGGACCCAGGACAGGCCTACAATGAGCAGTTCTTC.

This clonotype has a handful of counts. The chain links TRBV20-1 to TRBJ2-3; possible D gene TRBD2, 6 bases. CDR3 length: 16 residues. Germline V gene data show CDR1 as DFQATT and CDR2 as SNEGSKA (reference sequence). Trimming left V 6 bases short and J 2 bases short, with 21 bases between. The CDR3 spells CSASRIGSGATDTQYF. The CDR3, as DNA: TGCAGTGCGAGTAGGATCGGGAGTGGGGCCACAGATACGCAGTATTTT.

The chain is built from TRBV30 and TRBJ1-5; D is ambiguous. V shed 2 bases and J shed 0 bases, with 11 bases lying between them. Germline CDR1 and CDR2: GTSNPN and SVGIG (reference sequence). The CDR3 totals 15 residues. CDR3 region: CAWSPPHSSNQPQHF. CDR3 sequence (DNA): TGTGCCTGGAGTCCCCCCCACAGTAGCAATCAGCCCCAGCATTTT.

CDR3 in amino acids: CASSDWLAYGYTF. In nucleotides, the CDR3 is TGTGCCAGCAGTGACTGGCTGGCCTATGGCTACACCTTC. V usage is TRBV2 and J usage is TRBJ1-2; no clear D. CDR3 length equals 13 residues. The V and J ends lost 3 bases and 4 bases respectively, with 9 bases between them. The germline V gene encodes CDR1 SNHLY and CDR2 FYNNEI.

This clonotype has only a few counts. The chain links TRBV28 to TRBJ1-2; 7 positions agree with TRBD1. The germline CDR1 and CDR2 sequences are MDHEN and SYDVKM. J gave up 2 bases and V 6 bases, and 6 bases lay outside the gene matches. CDR3 length equals 14 residues. The CDR3 reads CASRTSQGNYGYTF. The CDR3 DNA sequence: TGTGCCAGCAGAACCTCACAGGGGAACTATGGCTACACCTTC.

The chain has TRBV12-3 or TRBV12-4 and TRBJ2-7; D gene unclear. CDR3 length: 12 amino acids. V lost 3 bases to trimming and J lost 6 bases, with 9 bases between them. The CDR3 loop is CASSFIVGEQYF. In DNA, the CDR3 is TGTGCCAGCAGTTTTATAGTTGGCGAGCAGTACTTC.

The gene calls are TRBV6-1 and TRBJ2-5; TRBD2 might be the D (6 bases). The CDR3 consists of 14 residues. Per the germline V gene, CDR1 is MNHNS and CDR2 is SASEGT. The ends were cut back, 7 bases at V and 3 bases at J, with 15 bases in the middle. The CDR3 loop is CASNVGTLKETQYF. For the CDR3, the DNA is TGTGCCAGCAACGTCGGGACTCTCAAAGAGACCCAGTACTTC.

This clonotype has at least ten counts. The chain combines TRBV28 with TRBJ1-1; the D gene is possibly TRBD1 (6 bases). CDR3 size: 12 residues. With 2 bases removed from V and 7 bases from J, the gap between germline ends came to 8 bases. The germline V gene encodes CDR1 MDHEN and CDR2 SYDVKM. The CDR3 sequence: CASSLGRGEAFF. The DNA for the CDR3 is TGTGCCAGCAGTTTAGGCAGGGGTGAAGCTTTCTTT.

This rearrangement joins TRBV7-2 to TRBJ1-3; 8 positions agree with TRBD1. Germline-derived CDR1 and CDR2 are SGHTA and FQGNSA. This CDR3 is built from 14 residues. J gave up 2 bases and V 6 bases, and 3 bases lay outside the gene matches. The CDR3 DNA is TGTGCCAGCAGATCGGACAGGGCTGGAAACACCATATATTTT. Its protein product is CASRSDRAGNTIYF.

This clonotype was detected a few times. This chain uses TRBV7-2 with TRBJ1-4; maybe TRBD1 (5 bases). The CDR3 loop spans 13 amino acids. Deletions cut 6 bases from V and 8 bases from J, with 13 bases between. Per the germline V gene, CDR1 is SGHTA and CDR2 is FQGNSA. The chain's CDR3 is CASRRQFGEKLFF. The CDR3 bases are TGTGCCAGCAGGAGACAGTTTGGGGAAAAACTGTTTTTT.

The chain links TRBV10-3 to TRBJ1-2, with 10 bases aligning to TRBD1. Trimming took 3 bases from V and 6 from J; bases not matched to a gene: 4. Germline lookup yields CDR1 ENHRY and CDR2 SYGVKD. This CDR3 is built from 14 residues. The CDR3 DNA follows: TGTGCCATCAGTGATAGGGACAGGGGAGATGGCTACACCTTC. Its translation: CAISDRDRGDGYTF.

This rearrangement joins TRBV7-6 to TRBJ2-2; TRBD2 aligns across 9 bases. CDR1 is SGHVS and CDR2 is FNYEAQ in the germline V gene. The CDR3 has 15 residues. Trimming cost V 5 bases and J 9 bases; bases outside gene matches: 10. Written as DNA, the CDR3 is TGTGCCAGCAGCACACCTGGCGGGAGGGTGAGGGAGCTGTTTTTT. It translates to CASSTPGGRVRELFF.

V is TRBV7-9 and J is TRBJ1-1; TRBD1 matches 8 bases. This CDR3 contains 15 residues. Germline lookup yields CDR1 SEHNR and CDR2 FQNEAQ (reference sequence). Trimming took 5 bases from V and 4 from J; bases not matched to a gene: 9. The CDR3 DNA reads TGTGCCAGCAGCCCTAGTGGACAGGGAGGCACTGAAGCTTTCTTT. Protein: CASSPSGQGGTEAFF.

The chain has TRBV20-1 and TRBJ2-5; TRBD2 matches 11 bases. This CDR3 region has 17 residues. Losses at the gene ends were 0 bases for V and 5 bases for J; bases not matched to a gene: 11. Per germline, CDR1 DFQATT and CDR2 SNEGSKA (reference sequence). CDR3 sequence reads: CSAREVVASGGRETQYF. In DNA, the CDR3 is TGCAGTGCTAGAGAGGTTGTGGCTAGCGGGGGGAGGGAGACCCAGTACTTC.

This clonotype was found a few times. The chain combines TRBV10-3 with TRBJ1-3; D is unclear. This CDR3 has 13 residues. Germline lookup yields CDR1 ENHRY and CDR2 SYGVKD. V lost 0 bases and J 2 bases, leaving 2 bases between the germline ends. The CDR3: CAISESPGNTIYF. For the CDR3, the DNA is TGTGCCATCAGTGAGTCGCCTGGAAACACCATATATTTT.

This clonotype was counted a few times. The chain is built from TRBV7-2 and TRBJ1-2; TRBD1 might be the D (6 bases). Deletions cut 1 base from V and 1 base from J, with 13 bases between. Germline-derived CDR1 and CDR2 are SGHTA and FQGNSA. The CDR3 runs 16 residues. CDR3 nucleotide sequence: TGTGCCAGCAGCTTAGACTGGAGGACAGATAACTATGGCTACACCTTC. Translation: CASSLDWRTDNYGYTF.

The chain employs TRBV4-1 and TRBJ1-6; D is ambiguous. Per the germline V gene, CDR1 is MGHRA and CDR2 is YSYEKL. The CDR3 has 20 residues. The V and J ends lost 0 bases and 0 bases respectively, with 18 bases between them. The CDR3 sequence is CASSQDPAGTLSSYNSPLHF. The CDR3 DNA is TGCGCCAGCAGCCAAGATCCGGCAGGAACCTTGAGCTCCTATAATTCACCCCTCCACTTT.

The chain combines TRBV19 with TRBJ1-1; D is perhaps TRBD1 (6 bases). The V and J ends lost 7 bases and 1 base respectively, with 13 bases between them. Germline CDR1 is LNHDA and CDR2 is SQIVND (reference sequence). This CDR3 region has 14 residues. The CDR3 loop is CASITRGSNTEAFF. The DNA of the CDR3 is TGTGCCAGTATAACGAGGGGGTCGAACACTGAAGCTTTCTTT.

This chain uses TRBV15 with TRBJ1-1, with unresolved D. CDR1 and CDR2 from the germline V gene are LNHNV and YYDKDF (reference sequence). This CDR3 region has 14 residues. Between the trimmed V and J ends, which lost 5 bases and 1 base, there was a span of 11 bases. The CDR3 coding sequence is TGTGCCACCAGCCGCAAGGTCCCGAACACTGAAGCTTTCTTT. Translating it yields CATSRKVPNTEAFF.